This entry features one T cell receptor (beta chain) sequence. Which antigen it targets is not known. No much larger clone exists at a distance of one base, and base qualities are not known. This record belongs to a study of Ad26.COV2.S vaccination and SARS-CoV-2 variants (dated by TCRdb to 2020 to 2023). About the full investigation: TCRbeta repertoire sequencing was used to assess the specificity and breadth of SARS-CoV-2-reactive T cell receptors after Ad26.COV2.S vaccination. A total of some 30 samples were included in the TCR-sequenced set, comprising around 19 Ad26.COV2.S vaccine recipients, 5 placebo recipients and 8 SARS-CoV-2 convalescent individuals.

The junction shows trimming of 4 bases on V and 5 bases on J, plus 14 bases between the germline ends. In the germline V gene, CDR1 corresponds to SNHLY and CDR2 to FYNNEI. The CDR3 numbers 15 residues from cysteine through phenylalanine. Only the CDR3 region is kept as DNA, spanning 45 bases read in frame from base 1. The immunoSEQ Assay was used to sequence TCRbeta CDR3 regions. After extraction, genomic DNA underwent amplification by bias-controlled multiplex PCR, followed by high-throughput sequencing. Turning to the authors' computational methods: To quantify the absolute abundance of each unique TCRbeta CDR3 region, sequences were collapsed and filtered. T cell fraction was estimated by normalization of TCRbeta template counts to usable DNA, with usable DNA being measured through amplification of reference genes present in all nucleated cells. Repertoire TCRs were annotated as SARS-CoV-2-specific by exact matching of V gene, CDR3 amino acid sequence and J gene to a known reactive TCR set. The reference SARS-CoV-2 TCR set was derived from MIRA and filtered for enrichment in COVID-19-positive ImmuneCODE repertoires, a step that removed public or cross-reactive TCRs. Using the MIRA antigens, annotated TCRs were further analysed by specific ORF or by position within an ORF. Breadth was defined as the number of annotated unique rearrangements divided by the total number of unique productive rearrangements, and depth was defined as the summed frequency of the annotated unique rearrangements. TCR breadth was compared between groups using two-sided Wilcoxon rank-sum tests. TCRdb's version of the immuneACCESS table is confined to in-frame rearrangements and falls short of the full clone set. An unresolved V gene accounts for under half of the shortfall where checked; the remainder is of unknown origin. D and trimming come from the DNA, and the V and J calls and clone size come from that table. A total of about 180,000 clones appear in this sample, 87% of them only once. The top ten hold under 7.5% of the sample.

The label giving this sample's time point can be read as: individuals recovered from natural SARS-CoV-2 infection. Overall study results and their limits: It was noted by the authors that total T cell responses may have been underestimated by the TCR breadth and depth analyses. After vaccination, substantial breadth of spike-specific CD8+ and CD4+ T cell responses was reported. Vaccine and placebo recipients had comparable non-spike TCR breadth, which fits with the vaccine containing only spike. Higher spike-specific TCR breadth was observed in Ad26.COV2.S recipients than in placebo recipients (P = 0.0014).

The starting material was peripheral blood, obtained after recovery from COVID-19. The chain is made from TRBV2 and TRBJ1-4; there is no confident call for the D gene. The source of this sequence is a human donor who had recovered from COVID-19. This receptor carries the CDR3 CASSAEIRWNEKLFF. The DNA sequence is TGTGCCAGCAGTGCGGAAATCCGATGGAATGAAAAACTGTTTTTT. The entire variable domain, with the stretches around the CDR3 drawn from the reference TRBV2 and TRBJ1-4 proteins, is EPEVTQTPSHQVTQMGQEVILRCVPISNHLYFYWYRQILGQKVEFLVSFYNNEISEKSEIFDDQFSVERPDGSNFTLKIRSTKLEDSAMYFCASSAEIRWNEKLFFGSGTQLSVL.